This passage covers 5 T cell receptor beta chains from one sample sequenced in a study of long-term antiretroviral therapy in people with HIV. They ran version v3.0 of the immunoSEQ assay at survey level. TCRdb's copy holds only in-frame clones and misses some; the assay was immunoSEQ multiplex PCR. There are around 40,000 clones in the sample; approximately 94% occur only once, and roughly 3.9% lies in the top ten. This sample comprised unsorted PBMCs, obtained 4.1 years after starting antiretroviral therapy. The receptors were sampled from a woman between 45 and 65 years old with HIV.

The chain links TRBV30 to TRBJ2-1, with 7 bases lining up with TRBD1. The CDR3 covers 15 residues. Looked up from germline, CDR1 is GTSNPN and CDR2 is SVGIG (reference sequence). V was pared by 0 bases and J by 4 bases, with 6 bases of the junction left unmatched. CDR3 nucleotides: TGTGCCTGGAGTGTAGGGACAGCCTATTACAATGAGCAGTTCTTC. Its protein product is CAWSVGTAYYNEQFF.

This clone was seen once. The rearrangement joins TRBV27 to TRBJ2-7; 12 bases map to TRBD1. Germline CDR1 reads MNHEY; CDR2 reads SMNVEV (reference sequence). The CDR3 length is 14 residues. V lost 3 bases to trimming and J lost 5 bases; unmatched junction nucleotides: 2. The CDR3 sequence is CASSLGTGGDEQYF. In nucleotides, the CDR3 is TGTGCCAGCAGTTTGGGGACAGGGGGCGACGAGCAGTACTTC.

The chain joins TRBV18 to TRBJ1-6; weak D call: TRBD1 (5 bases). Germline values: CDR1 KGHSH, CDR2 LQKENI. CDR3 length equals 15 residues. The germline V and J ends were trimmed by 3 bases and 9 bases, with 15 bases remaining between them. The CDR3 loop reads CASSPRDEIGSPLHF. CDR3 nucleotide sequence: TGTGCCAGCTCACCTAGGGACGAGATCGGTTCACCCCTCCACTTT.

This chain joins TRBV7-9 and TRBJ2-3; a weak D match, TRBD1 (5 bases). Trimming took off 6 bases at V and 0 bases at J, with 22 bases between the two ends. Germline CDR1 reads SEHNR; CDR2 reads FQNEAQ (reference sequence). CDR3 size: 18 residues. CDR3 sequence reads: CASRGMEGVESSTDTQYF. CDR3 DNA: TGTGCCAGCAGGGGGATGGAAGGGGTAGAGTCTAGCACAGATACGCAGTATTTT.

The chain has TRBV19 and TRBJ1-5; 8 bases are a match to TRBD1. CDR1 and CDR2 from the germline V gene are LNHDA and SQIVND (reference sequence). The CDR3 totals 11 residues. V trimming: 10 bases; J trimming: 7 bases; junction bases outside the gene matches: 3. The CDR3 nucleotides read TGTGCCACCGGACAGGGCCAGCCCCAGCATTTT. It translates to CATGQGQPQHF.